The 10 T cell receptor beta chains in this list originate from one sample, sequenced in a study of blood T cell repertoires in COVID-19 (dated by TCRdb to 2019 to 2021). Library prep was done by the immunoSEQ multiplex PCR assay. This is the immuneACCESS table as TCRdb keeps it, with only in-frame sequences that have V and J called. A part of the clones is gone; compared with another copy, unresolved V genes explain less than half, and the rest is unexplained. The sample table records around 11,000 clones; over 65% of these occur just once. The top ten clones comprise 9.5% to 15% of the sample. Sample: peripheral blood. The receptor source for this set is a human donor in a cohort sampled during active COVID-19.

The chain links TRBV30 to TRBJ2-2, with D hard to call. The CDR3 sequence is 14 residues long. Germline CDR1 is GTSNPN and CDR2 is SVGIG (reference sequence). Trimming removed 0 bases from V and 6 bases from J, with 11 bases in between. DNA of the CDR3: TGTGCCTGGAGTGTAAACCCGGGTTCCGGGGAGCTGTTTTTT. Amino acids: CAWSVNPGSGELFF.

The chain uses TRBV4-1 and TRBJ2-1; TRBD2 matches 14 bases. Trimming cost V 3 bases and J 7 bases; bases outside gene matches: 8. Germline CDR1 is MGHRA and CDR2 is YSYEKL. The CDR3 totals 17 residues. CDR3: CASSQMGLAGVGNEQFF. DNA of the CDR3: TGCGCCAGCAGCCAGATGGGACTAGCGGGAGTTGGGAATGAGCAGTTCTTC.

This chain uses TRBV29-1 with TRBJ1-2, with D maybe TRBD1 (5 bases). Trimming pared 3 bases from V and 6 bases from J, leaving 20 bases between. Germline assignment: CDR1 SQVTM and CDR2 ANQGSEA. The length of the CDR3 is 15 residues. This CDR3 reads CSVDSSLGQGHGYTF. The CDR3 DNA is TGCAGCGTTGATTCCTCGCTTGGGCAGGGCCATGGCTACACCTTC.

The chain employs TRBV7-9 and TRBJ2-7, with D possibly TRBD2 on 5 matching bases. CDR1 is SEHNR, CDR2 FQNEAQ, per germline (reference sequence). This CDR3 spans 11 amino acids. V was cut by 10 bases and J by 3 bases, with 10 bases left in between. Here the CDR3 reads CAIKGDYEQYF. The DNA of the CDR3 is TGTGCCATTAAGGGAGACTACGAGCAGTACTTC.

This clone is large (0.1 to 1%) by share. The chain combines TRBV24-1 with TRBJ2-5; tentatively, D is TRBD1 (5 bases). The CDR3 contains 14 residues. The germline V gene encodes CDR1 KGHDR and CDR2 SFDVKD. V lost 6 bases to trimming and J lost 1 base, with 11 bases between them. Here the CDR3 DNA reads TGTGCCACCAGTACCCAGGGATTCCAAGAGACCCAGTACTTC. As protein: CATSTQGFQETQYF.

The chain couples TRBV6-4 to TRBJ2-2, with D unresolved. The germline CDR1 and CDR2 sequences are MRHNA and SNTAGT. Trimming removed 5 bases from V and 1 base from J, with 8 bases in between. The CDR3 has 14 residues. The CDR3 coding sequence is TGTGCCAGCAGTAACGAACTGAACACCGGGGAGCTGTTTTTT. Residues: CASSNELNTGELFF.

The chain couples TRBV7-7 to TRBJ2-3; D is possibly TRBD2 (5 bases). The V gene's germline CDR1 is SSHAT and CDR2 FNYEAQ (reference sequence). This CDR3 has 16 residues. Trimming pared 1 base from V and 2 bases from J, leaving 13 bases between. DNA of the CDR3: TGTGCCAGCAGCTTAGTTACCACTAGGAACACAGATACGCAGTATTTT. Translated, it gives CASSLVTTRNTDTQYF.

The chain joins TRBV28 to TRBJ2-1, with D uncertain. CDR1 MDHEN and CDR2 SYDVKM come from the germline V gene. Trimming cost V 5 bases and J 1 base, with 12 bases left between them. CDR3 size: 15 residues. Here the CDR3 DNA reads TGTGCCAGCAGTGAAGATTCTAAGTCCTACAATGAGCAGTTCTTC. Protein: CASSEDSKSYNEQFF.

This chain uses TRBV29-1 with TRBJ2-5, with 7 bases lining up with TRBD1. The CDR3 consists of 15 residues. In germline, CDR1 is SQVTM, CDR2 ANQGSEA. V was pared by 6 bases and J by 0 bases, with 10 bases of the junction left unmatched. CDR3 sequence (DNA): TGCAGCGTCCGGAACGCTGACAGGGACCAAGAGACCCAGTACTTC. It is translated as CSVRNADRDQETQYF.

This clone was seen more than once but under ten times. This CDR3 reads CASSAGLVAEQFF. The CDR3 DNA is TGTGCCAGCAGTGCTGGACTAGTAGCTGAGCAGTTCTTC. This rearrangement joins TRBV27 to TRBJ2-1; TRBD2 agrees at 7 bases. The CDR3 runs 13 residues. The germline gives CDR1 MNHEY, CDR2 SMNVEV (reference sequence). V lost 5 bases, J lost 9 bases, and 7 bases stayed unmatched.